The 32 T cell receptor beta chains below come from one sample, sequenced in a study of blood T cell repertoires in COVID-19. Sequencing used immunoSEQ multiplex PCR; TCRdb keeps in-frame clones, though not all of them. This table holds about 100,000 clones, about four fifths found once. Sequenced material: peripheral blood. The receptors were gathered from a human donor in a cohort sampled during active COVID-19.

This chain uses TRBV11-3 with TRBJ1-1, with D tentatively TRBD1 (6 bases). V lost 4 bases and J lost 1, with 10 bases in between. The CDR3 is 14 residues long. CDR1 and CDR2 (germline): SGHNT, YENEEA. CDR3 nucleotide sequence: TGTGCCAGCAGCTCCCGGGACAAGAACACTGAAGCTTTCTTT. Its translation is CASSSRDKNTEAFF.

The chain combines TRBV18 with TRBJ2-5, with 12 bases matching TRBD1. Germline-derived CDR1 and CDR2 are KGHSH and LQKENI. The V segment lost 6 bases and the J segment 4 bases; nucleotides outside the gene matches: 12. The CDR3 is 17 amino acids. CDR3 region: CASSPGQGAPFPETQYF. The CDR3 DNA is TGTGCCAGCTCGCCGGGACAGGGGGCTCCTTTCCCAGAGACCCAGTACTTC.

The chain is built from TRBV4-3 and TRBJ2-7; TRBD2 is a possible D gene (6 bases). This CDR3 is built from 13 residues. From germline, CDR1 is LGHNA and CDR2 YSLEER. V gave up 4 bases and J gave up 8 bases, with 15 bases separating them. The CDR3 reads CASSPRDSRQQYF. The DNA for the CDR3 is TGCGCCAGCAGCCCCCGGGACTCTCGGCAGCAGTACTTC.

This rearrangement joins TRBV7-7 to TRBJ2-5; 9 positions match TRBD2. CDR1 and CDR2 (germline): SSHAT, FNYEAQ (reference sequence). The V gene end was trimmed by 1 base and the J gene end by 4 bases; junction bases not matched to a gene: 7. The CDR3 has 16 amino acids. The CDR3 DNA is TGTGCCAGCAGCTTAGTGGCGGGGGGGCCCCGAGAGACCCAGTACTTC. This sequence encodes CASSLVAGGPRETQYF.

The V and J genes are TRBV5-1 and TRBJ1-4, with 7 bases fitting TRBD1. Germline-derived CDR1 and CDR2 are SGHRS and YFSETQ. The CDR3 consists of 17 residues. The J segment lost 8 bases and the V segment lost 0 bases, leaving 13 bases of the junction unmatched. The CDR3, as DNA: TGCGCCAGCAGCTTGGCCGGAGGGGGCGCAGGAGAGGAAAAACTGTTTTTT. Protein sequence: CASSLAGGGAGEEKLFF.

The chain carries TRBV5-8 and TRBJ1-2, with 8 bases identical to TRBD1. The CDR3 is 12 residues long. From germline, CDR1 is SGHTS and CDR2 YDEGEE. V trimming: 8 bases; J trimming: 4 bases; junction bases outside the gene matches: 4. CDR3 region: CASSGTGYGYTF. The DNA for the CDR3 is TGTGCCAGTTCCGGGACAGGCTATGGCTACACCTTC.

This clone appeared a few times. The chain joins TRBV7-9 to TRBJ2-3; TRBD2 aligns across 10 bases. Germline values: CDR1 SEHNR, CDR2 FQNEAQ (reference sequence). Trimming cost V 5 bases and J 10 bases; bases outside gene matches: 9. The CDR3 loop spans 14 amino acids. The CDR3 nucleotides read TGTGCCAGCAGCCTTAGCGGGGGGCAGGGTGCGCAGTATTTT. It translates to CASSLSGGQGAQYF. The full variable domain, its missing parts supplied by reference TRBV7-9 and TRBJ2-3, is DTGVSQNPRHKITKRGQNVTFRCDPISEHNRLYWYRQTLGQGPEFLTYFQNEAQLEKSRLLSDRFSAERPKGSFSTLEIQRTEQGDSAMYLCASSLSGGQGAQYFGPGTRLTVL.

The CDR3 protein is CASSYGGYGSYEQYF. Here the CDR3 DNA reads TGTGCCAGCAGTTACGGGGGGTACGGCAGCTACGAGCAGTACTTC. V gene TRBV6-6 combines with J gene TRBJ2-7, with D possibly TRBD2 on 6 matching bases. Trimming took 2 bases from V and 3 from J, leaving 14 bases between them. Per germline, CDR1 MNHNY and CDR2 SVGAGI (reference sequence). There are 15 residues in the CDR3.

This clone was counted between two and nine times. The J gene is TRBJ1-2, the V gene TRBV6-5; possibly TRBD1 for D (5 bases). The germline V and J ends were trimmed by 2 bases and 4 bases, with 8 bases remaining between them. The length of the CDR3 is 13 residues. Germline-derived CDR1 and CDR2 are MNHEY and SVGAGI. CDR3 residues: CASSYEGVYGYTF. In nucleotides, the CDR3 is TGTGCCAGCAGTTACGAAGGGGTCTATGGCTACACCTTC.

Only a few counts were recorded for this clone. The rearrangement joins TRBV28 to TRBJ1-5, with 10 bases aligning to TRBD1. V shed 3 bases, J shed 0 bases, and the junction held 5 bases outside the gene matches. CDR1 MDHEN and CDR2 SYDVKM come from the germline V gene. This CDR3 contains 17 residues. CDR3 sequence (DNA): TGTGCCAGCAGTTTCTTCGGGACAGGGGATAGCAATCAGCCCCAGCATTTT. This encodes CASSFFGTGDSNQPQHF.

The chain is built from TRBV5-6 and TRBJ1-5; 8 bases align to TRBD1. Germline assignment: CDR1 SGHDT and CDR2 YYEEEE. After removal of 0 bases from V and 4 bases from J, the junction contained 3 bases not matched to a gene. The length of the CDR3 is 15 residues. The CDR3 loop is CASSLGTGQNQPQHF. CDR3 sequence (DNA): TGTGCCAGCAGCTTGGGGACAGGGCAAAATCAGCCCCAGCATTTT.

This clone was detected a few times. V and J are TRBV12-3 or TRBV12-4 and TRBJ2-4; 7 bases agree with TRBD1. The CDR3 runs to 12 residues. V shed 7 bases and J 6 bases; nucleotides not matched to a gene: 3. The CDR3: CASTWDRNIQYF. The CDR3 region has the DNA TGTGCCAGCACCTGGGACAGAAACATTCAGTACTTC.

The V and J genes are TRBV5-1 and TRBJ1-2; 7 bases agree with TRBD1. This CDR3 comprises 13 residues. Trimming took 3 bases from V and 5 from J; bases not matched to a gene: 4. In germline, CDR1 is SGHRS, CDR2 YFSETQ. CDR3 sequence: CASSSPGQYGYTF. The CDR3 coding sequence is TGCGCCAGCAGCTCCCCGGGACAGTATGGCTACACCTTC.

This clone was counted between two and nine times. This rearrangement joins TRBV7-9 to TRBJ1-2; tentative D call: TRBD1 (6 bases). The CDR3 length is 15 residues. V shed 6 bases and J shed 4 bases, with 18 bases lying between them. Germline V CDR1 and CDR2: SEHNR, FQNEAQ (reference sequence). The CDR3 DNA follows: TGTGCCAGCAGACGTGGACAGCCTTCAATCTATGGCTACACCTTC. It is translated as CASRRGQPSIYGYTF.

The chain carries TRBV5-4 and TRBJ2-2, with TRBD2 identical over 8 bases. J gave up 4 bases and V 1 base, and 3 bases lay outside the gene matches. From germline, CDR1 is SGHNT and CDR2 YYREEE (reference sequence). This CDR3 spans 15 amino acids. The CDR3 loop is CASSLSGGPTGELFF. The CDR3 bases are TGTGCCAGCAGCTTGTCGGGGGGGCCCACCGGGGAGCTGTTTTTT.

The rearrangement links TRBV18 to TRBJ2-5, with 12 bases matching TRBD1. V was clipped by 5 bases and J by 3 bases; unmatched bases: 4. CDR3 length equals 15 residues. Germline CDR1 reads KGHSH; CDR2 reads LQKENI. In nucleotides, the CDR3 is TGTGCCAGCTCAATAGGGACAGGGGGCGAAGAGACCCAGTACTTC. Its protein is CASSIGTGGEETQYF.

This rearrangement joins TRBV18 to TRBJ2-1; a possible D gene is TRBD1 (5 bases). V lost 0 bases and J 2 bases, leaving 11 bases between the germline ends. The germline V gene has CDR1 KGHSH and CDR2 LQKENI. This CDR3 comprises 16 residues. In DNA form, the CDR3 reads TGTGCCAGCTCACCACCATCAGGGTCTACCTACAATGAGCAGTTCTTC. It is translated as CASSPPSGSTYNEQFF.

The chain couples TRBV20-1 to TRBJ2-7; 8 bases fit TRBD2. The CDR3 loop spans 13 amino acids. Germline CDR1 and CDR2: DFQATT and SNEGSKA (reference sequence). With V trimmed by 3 bases and J by 6 bases, 7 bases remained unmatched. DNA for the CDR3: TGCAGTGCTAGTCGGGAGGGGGTTGGCGAGCAGTACTTC. It codes for CSASREGVGEQYF.

The chain carries TRBV5-8 and TRBJ2-5; 9 bases are a match to TRBD1. CDR3 length: 14 residues. Germline CDR1 is SGHTS and CDR2 is YDEGEE. The V and J ends lost 3 bases and 7 bases, in that order; junction bases with no gene match: 7. The CDR3: CASSSNPGQGTQYF. The CDR3 DNA reads as TGTGCCAGCAGCTCCAATCCGGGACAGGGGACCCAGTACTTC. The complete variable domain, with remaining parts taken from reference TRBV5-8 and TRBJ2-5, reads EAGVTQSPTHLIKTRGQQATLRCSPISGHTSVYWYQQALGLGLQFLLWYDEGEERNRGNFPPRFSGRQFPNYSSELNVNALELEDSALYLCASSSNPGQGTQYFGPGTRLLVL.

The sample holds many counts of this clone. The V gene is TRBV15, the J gene TRBJ2-7, with D possibly matching TRBD2 (5 bases). V shed 0 bases and J shed 6 bases, with 12 bases lying between them. The CDR3 has 14 amino acids. Germline CDR1 is LNHNV and CDR2 is YYDKDF (reference sequence). The CDR3 loop is CATSRDRETSEQYF. The CDR3, as DNA: TGTGCCACCAGCAGAGATAGGGAGACGAGCGAGCAGTACTTC.

Note on this clone: The same CDR3 is also encoded by other DNA sequences in this sample. The chain uses TRBV15 and TRBJ2-5, with TRBD2 as a possible D gene (5 bases). Germline V CDR1 and CDR2: LNHNV, YYDKDF (reference sequence). The V and J ends lost 0 bases and 4 bases respectively, with 6 bases between them. This CDR3 is built from 13 residues. This chain's CDR3 is CATSRDRGETQYF. The CDR3 coding sequence is TGTGCCACCAGCAGAGATCGGGGAGAGACCCAGTACTTC.

The rearrangement joins TRBV5-4 to TRBJ2-3, with 15 bases identical to TRBD2. The germline V gene encodes CDR1 SGHNT and CDR2 YYREEE (reference sequence). The CDR3 consists of 18 residues. The V gene end was trimmed by 4 bases and the J gene end by 5 bases; junction bases not matched to a gene: 11. This chain's CDR3 is CASSPPGLAGGRIDTQYF. Written as DNA, the CDR3 is TGTGCCAGCAGCCCGCCGGGACTAGCGGGGGGAAGAATAGATACGCAGTATTTT.

This chain links TRBV7-9 with TRBJ2-5, with D unclear. CDR1 and CDR2 (germline): SEHNR, FQNEAQ (reference sequence). CDR3 size: 13 residues. Trimming cost V 5 bases and J 4 bases, with 11 bases left between them. The DNA of the CDR3 is TGTGCCAGCAGCCCCCTAGGTCGAGAGACCCAGTACTTC. Amino acid sequence: CASSPLGRETQYF.

This clone was seen just once. The chain employs TRBV5-4 and TRBJ1-4; D gene unclear. Per germline, CDR1 SGHNT and CDR2 YYREEE (reference sequence). The CDR3 runs to 15 residues. V dropped 2 bases and J dropped 5 bases, with 13 bases sitting between them. DNA for the CDR3: TGTGCCAGCAGCTTAAATGGCCAAGAAAATGAAAAACTGTTTTTT. Translation: CASSLNGQENEKLFF.

The sample holds a few counts of this clone. The rearrangement joins TRBV5-4 to TRBJ1-6; 7 bases agree with TRBD1. There are 17 residues in the CDR3. Germline V gives CDR1 SGHNT, CDR2 YYREEE (reference sequence). V was pared by 4 bases and J by 0 bases, with 7 bases of the junction left unmatched. The CDR3 sequence is CASSPGQSGSYNSPLHF. The CDR3, as DNA: TGTGCCAGCAGCCCGGGACAGAGTGGCTCCTATAATTCACCCCTCCACTTT.

This clone appeared a single time. CDR3 nucleotide sequence: TGTGCCAGCAGTTTTCAGCGCCCTACCACAGATACGCAGTATTTT. Translation: CASSFQRPTTDTQYF. This chain joins TRBV6-5 and TRBJ2-3; D is unclear. The ends were cut back, 4 bases at V and 2 bases at J, with 13 bases in the middle. Germline V gene data show CDR1 as MNHEY and CDR2 as SVGAGI. CDR3 length: 15 amino acids.

J is TRBJ2-7 and V is TRBV28, with 9 bases matching TRBD1. The CDR3 extends over 19 amino acids. The germline V gene encodes CDR1 MDHEN and CDR2 SYDVKM. With 5 bases clipped from V and 2 bases from J, the junction kept 19 bases outside the gene matches. CDR3 nucleotide sequence: TGTGCCAGCAGTGCCGGGACAGGGAGGCATGGGGCGGGTCCCTACGAGCAGTACTTC. Amino acids: CASSAGTGRHGAGPYEQYF.

The chain links TRBV11-3 to TRBJ2-1; 8 nucleotides agree with TRBD2. CDR1 and CDR2 (germline): SGHNT, YENEEA. After removal of 5 bases from V and 5 bases from J, the junction contained 5 bases not matched to a gene. This CDR3 region has 14 residues. CDR3 DNA sequence: TGTGCCAGCAGCCGTAGCGGGGTTAACAATGAGCAGTTCTTC. Translating it yields CASSRSGVNNEQFF.

This chain uses TRBV10-3 with TRBJ1-2, with D possibly TRBD1 on 6 matching bases. V gave up 5 bases and J gave up 2 bases, with 15 bases separating them. The CDR3 consists of 15 residues. CDR1 and CDR2 from the germline V gene are ENHRY and SYGVKD. CDR3 bases: TGTGCCATCAGTCAGAAGGGGGTTTGGAACTATGGCTACACCTTC. Protein: CAISQKGVWNYGYTF.

This chain joins TRBV5-6 and TRBJ1-3; 7 bases map to TRBD1. Trimming cost V 4 bases and J 2 bases; bases outside gene matches: 9. The V gene's germline CDR1 is SGHDT and CDR2 YYEEEE. This CDR3 spans 16 amino acids. Written as DNA, the CDR3 is TGTGCCAGCAGCCCTAAAACAGGGGATCCTGGAAACACCATATATTTT. It codes for CASSPKTGDPGNTIYF.

This chain links TRBV18 with TRBJ2-5; D perhaps matches TRBD1 (5 bases). The CDR3 loop spans 14 amino acids. Trimming took 3 bases from V and 5 from J, leaving 13 bases between them. Germline V gene lookup returns CDR1 KGHSH and CDR2 LQKENI. As DNA, the CDR3 is TGTGCCAGCTCACCCAAAGACAGAAGGGAGACCCAGTACTTC. It specifies CASSPKDRRETQYF.

The gene calls are TRBV6-1 and TRBJ2-3, with 9 positions matching TRBD2. The CDR3 contains 16 residues. Per germline, CDR1 MNHNS and CDR2 SASEGT. J was trimmed by 6 bases and V by 3 bases; bases with no gene match: 10. The CDR3: CASSDRAGGLSDTQYF. CDR3 nucleotides: TGTGCCAGCAGTGACCGGGCGGGGGGGCTCTCCGATACGCAGTATTTT.